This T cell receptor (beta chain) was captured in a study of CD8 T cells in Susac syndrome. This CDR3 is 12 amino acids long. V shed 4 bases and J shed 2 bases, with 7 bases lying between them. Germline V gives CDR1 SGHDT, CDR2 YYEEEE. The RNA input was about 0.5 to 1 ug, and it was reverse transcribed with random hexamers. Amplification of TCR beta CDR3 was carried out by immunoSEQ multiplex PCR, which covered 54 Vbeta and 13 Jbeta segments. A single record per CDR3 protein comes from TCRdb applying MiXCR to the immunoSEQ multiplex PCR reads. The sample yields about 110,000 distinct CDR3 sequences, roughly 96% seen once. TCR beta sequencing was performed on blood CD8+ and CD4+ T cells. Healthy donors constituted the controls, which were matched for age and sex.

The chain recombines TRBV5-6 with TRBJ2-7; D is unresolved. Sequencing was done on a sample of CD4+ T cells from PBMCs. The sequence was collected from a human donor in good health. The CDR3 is CASSRKTYEQYF. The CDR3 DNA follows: TGTGCCAGCAGCCGGAAAACCTACGAGCAGTACTTC.